This TCR beta chain was found in a study of regulatory T cells in long-lasting Graves disease. Described time point: persistent/refractory GD, antithyroid drugs over 5 years with positive TRAb. PBMC-derived RNA was used for the TCR library. The junction had 7 bases not matched to a gene; V was cut back by 1 base and J by 2 bases. The CDR3 length is 15 residues. Germline CDR1 reads SQVTM; CDR2 reads ANQGSEA. Investigators prepared the TCR beta libraries by applying iRepertoire HTBI primers and Arm-PCR of CDR3 regions. In the authors' methods: The study identified more than 50 TRBV and about 14 TRBJ segments across samples. Each CDR3 protein is one row after TCRdb ran MiXCR on the multiplex PCR reads. The V and J calls were determined by TCRdb, not by the authors. This table has a few hundred thousand distinct CDR3 sequences, around a quarter appearing once.

This receptor was taken from a female donor with Graves disease. Sequencing used peripheral blood mononuclear cells (PBMCs), obtained when the disease was refractory, from a patient treated with antithyroid drugs. The chain employs TRBV29-1 and TRBJ2-7; 8 bases align to TRBD1. The CDR3 nucleotides are TGCAGCGTTGAAGGGTCGCAGGGGGCAGCCTACGAGCAGTACTTC. Its protein product is CSVEGSQGAAYEQYF.